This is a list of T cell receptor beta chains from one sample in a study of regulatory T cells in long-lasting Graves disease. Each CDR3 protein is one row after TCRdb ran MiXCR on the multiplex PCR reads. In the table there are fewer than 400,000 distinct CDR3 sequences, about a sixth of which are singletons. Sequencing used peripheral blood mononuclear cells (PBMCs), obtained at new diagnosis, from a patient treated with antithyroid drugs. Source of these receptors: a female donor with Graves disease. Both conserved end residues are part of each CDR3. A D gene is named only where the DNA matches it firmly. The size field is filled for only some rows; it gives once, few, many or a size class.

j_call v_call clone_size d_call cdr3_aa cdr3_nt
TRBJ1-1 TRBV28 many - CASRETGNPNTEAFF TGTGCCAGCAGGGAAACAGGGAACCCGAACACTGAAGCTTTCTTT
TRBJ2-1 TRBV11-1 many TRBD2 CASSHKTSGSDNEQFF TGTGCCAGCAGCCACAAGACTAGCGGAAGTGACAATGAGCAGTTCTTC
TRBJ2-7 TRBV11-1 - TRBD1 CASSLVPGQGADEQYF TGTGCCAGCAGCTTAGTCCCGGGACAGGGGGCAGACGAGCAGTACTTC
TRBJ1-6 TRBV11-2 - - CASSSPGLGGTSIHF TGTGCCAGCAGCTCACCTGGACTGGGGGGGACATCCATCCACTTT
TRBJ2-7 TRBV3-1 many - CASTGANYEQYF TGTGCCAGCACGGGCGCAAACTACGAGCAGTACTTC
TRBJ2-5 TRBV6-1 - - CASTRGTWEEETQYF TGTGCCAGCACCCGGGGGACGTGGGAAGAGGAGACCCAGTACTTC
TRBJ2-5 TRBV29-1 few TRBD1 CSVAHRDRDPETQYF TGCAGCGTTGCCCACCGGGACAGGGATCCTGAGACCCAGTACTTC
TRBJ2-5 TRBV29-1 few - CSVLMGAQYF TGCAGCGTCCTAATGGGGGCCCAGTACTTC
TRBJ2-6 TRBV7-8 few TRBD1 CASSQRQGSGANVLTF TGTGCCAGCAGCCAAAGACAGGGGTCTGGGGCCAACGTCCTGACTTTC
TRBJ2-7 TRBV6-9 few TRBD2 CASSYSGGSTYEQYF TGTGCCAGCAGTTACTCCGGGGGGTCAACCTACGAGCAGTACTTC
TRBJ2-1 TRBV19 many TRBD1 CASSIDRVRVDEQFF TGTGCCAGTAGTATTGACAGGGTTCGGGTCGATGAGCAGTTCTTC
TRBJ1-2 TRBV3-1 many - CASSQETGDPNYGYTF TGTGCCAGCAGCCAGGAGACAGGCGATCCTAACTATGGCTACACCTTC